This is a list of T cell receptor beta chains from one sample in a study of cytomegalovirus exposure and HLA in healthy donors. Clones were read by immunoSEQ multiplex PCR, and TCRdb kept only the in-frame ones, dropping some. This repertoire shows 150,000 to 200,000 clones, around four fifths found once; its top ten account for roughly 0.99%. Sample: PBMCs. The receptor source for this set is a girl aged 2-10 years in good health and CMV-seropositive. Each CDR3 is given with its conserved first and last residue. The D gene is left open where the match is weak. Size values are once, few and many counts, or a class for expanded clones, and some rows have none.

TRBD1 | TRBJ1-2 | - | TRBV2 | TGTGCCAGCAGTGAAAGGGACAGGGGGCCGGGCAACTATGGCTACACCTTC | CASSERDRGPGNYGYTF
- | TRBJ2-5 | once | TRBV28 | TGTGCCAGCAGTTCAGGGGAAGAGACCCAGTACTTC | CASSSGEETQYF
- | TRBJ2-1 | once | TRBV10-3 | TGTGCCATCAGTGAGTCGACATTATCTGGTGAGCAGTTCTTC | CAISESTLSGEQFF
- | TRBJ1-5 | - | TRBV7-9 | TGTGCCAGCAGTCGACTCCAAATTAGCAATCAGCCCCAGCATTTT | CASSRLQISNQPQHF
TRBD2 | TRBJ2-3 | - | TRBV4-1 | TGCGCCAGCAGCCAAGAGAGCAGCGGGAGGGAGACGCAGTATTTT | CASSQESSGRETQYF
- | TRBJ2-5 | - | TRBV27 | TGTGCCAGCTCGCACGGAGGTCGGGCCAGAGAGACCCAGTACTTC | CASSHGGRARETQYF
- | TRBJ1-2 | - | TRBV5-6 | TGTGCCAGCAGCTTGGATAGGGGTAACTATGGCTACACCTTC | CASSLDRGNYGYTF
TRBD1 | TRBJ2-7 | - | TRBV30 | TGTGCCTGGACTTACGGACAGGGGGTTTCGGAGCAGTACTTC | CAWTYGQGVSEQYF
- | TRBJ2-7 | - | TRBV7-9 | TGTGCCAGCAGCTTATCACCCTGGGGCCCTAGCGTTTCCTACGAGCAGTACTTC | CASSLSPWGPSVSYEQYF
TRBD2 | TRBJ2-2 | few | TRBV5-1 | TGCGCCAGCCCCGGGACTACGGGGGAGCTGTTTTTT | CASPGTTGELFF
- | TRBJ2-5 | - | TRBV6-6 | TGTGCCAGCAGTTCATCGGACCATCCAGGGGAGACCCAGTACTTC | CASSSSDHPGETQYF
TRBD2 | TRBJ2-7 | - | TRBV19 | TGTGCCAGTGCCAACCTGACCGGGGGGGGTTCCTACGAGCAGTACTTC | CASANLTGGGSYEQYF
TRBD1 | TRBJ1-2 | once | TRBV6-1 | TGTGCCAGCATCCAGGGACAGGGGAAATATGGCTACACCTTC | CASIQGQGKYGYTF
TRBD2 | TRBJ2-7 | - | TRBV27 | TGTGCCAGCAACGGGGGGAGCCAGTCGGCCCCCTACGAGCAGTACTTC | CASNGGSQSAPYEQYF
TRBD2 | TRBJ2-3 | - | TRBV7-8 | TGTGCCAGCAGCTCCCTTAGCGGGAGCTTTGGCACAGATACGCAGTATTTT | CASSSLSGSFGTDTQYF
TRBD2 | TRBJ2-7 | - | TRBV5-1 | TGCGCCAGCAGCTTTTTTTTCCGGACTAGCGGATACTACGAGCAGTACTTC | CASSFFFRTSGYYEQYF
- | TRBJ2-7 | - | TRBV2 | TGTGCCAGCAGTTTACAGCCGTCCTACGAGCAGTACTTC | CASSLQPSYEQYF
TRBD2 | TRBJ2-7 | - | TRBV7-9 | TGTGCCAGCAGCACCTATGAGCGGGAGGAAGCCAGCGAGCAGTACTTC | CASSTYEREEASEQYF
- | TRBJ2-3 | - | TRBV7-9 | TGTGCCAGCAGAGGGCAAAATGTCCAGGGGACAGATACGCAGTATTTT | CASRGQNVQGTDTQYF
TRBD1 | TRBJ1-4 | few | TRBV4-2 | TGTGCCAGCAGCGGAGAAGGGGGCACGGGTGAAAAACTGTTTTTT | CASSGEGGTGEKLFF
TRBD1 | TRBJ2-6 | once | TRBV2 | TGTGCCAGGCAACAGGGGACGAGCTCTGGGGCCAACGTCCTGACTTTC | CARQQGTSSGANVLTF
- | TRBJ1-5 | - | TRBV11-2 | TGTGCCAGCAGCCGGGACATATACCAGCCCCAGCATTTT | CASSRDIYQPQHF
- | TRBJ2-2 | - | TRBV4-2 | TGTGCCAGCAGCCAAGTAGCGGCTTCGAACACCGGGGAGCTGTTTTTT | CASSQVAASNTGELFF
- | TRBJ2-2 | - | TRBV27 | TGTGCCAGCAGTTCCTGGAACACCGGGGAGCTGTTTTTT | CASSSWNTGELFF
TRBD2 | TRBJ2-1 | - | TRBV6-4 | TGTGCCAGCCGCTTTGAAGCGGGAGGGAGGGGTGAGCAGTTCTTC | CASRFEAGGRGEQFF
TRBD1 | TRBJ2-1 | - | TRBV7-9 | TGTGCCAGCAGCGAGCGACAGGGTTTAAGAGATGAGCAGTTCTTC | CASSERQGLRDEQFF
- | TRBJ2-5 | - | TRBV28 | TGTGCCAGCAGTCCCCGGACAGTGTACCAAGAGACCCAGTACTTC | CASSPRTVYQETQYF
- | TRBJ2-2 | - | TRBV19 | TGTGCCAGTAGTCCACAGAACACCGGGGAGCTGTTTTTT | CASSPQNTGELFF
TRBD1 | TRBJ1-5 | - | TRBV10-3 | TGTGCCACCCGAATTGGGACAGGGGGCAATCAGCCCCAGCATTTT | CATRIGTGGNQPQHF
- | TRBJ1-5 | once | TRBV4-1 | TGCGCCAGCAGCCAAGATGGGTGGTTGGGCCCTTATTTGGAGCCCCAGCATTTT | CASSQDGWLGPYLEPQHF
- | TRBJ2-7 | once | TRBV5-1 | TGCGCCAGCTCGGTAGGGGTATACGAGCAGTACTTC | CASSVGVYEQYF
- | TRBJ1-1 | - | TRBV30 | TGTGCCTGGAGTGTACGCAGGATCAACACTGAAGCTTTCTTT | CAWSVRRINTEAFF
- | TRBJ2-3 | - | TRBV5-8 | TGTGCCAGCCCCTATGTGGGTCCTCCGGGGAATACGCAGTATTTT | CASPYVGPPGNTQYF
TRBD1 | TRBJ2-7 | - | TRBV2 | TGTGCCAGCAAGGGGACAGGTCCCTACGAGCAGTACTTC | CASKGTGPYEQYF
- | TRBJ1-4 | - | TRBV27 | TGTGCCAGCAGTTTTTCCCAGGCCGCAACTAATGAAAAACTGTTTTTT | CASSFSQAATNEKLFF
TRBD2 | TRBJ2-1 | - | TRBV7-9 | TGTGCCAGCAGCTTAGGGTCTAGCGGGAGAAATGAGCAGTTCTTC | CASSLGSSGRNEQFF